This T cell receptor (beta chain) was found in a study of blood T cell repertoires in COVID-19. About the research overall: COVID-19 samples, acute and convalescent, were from the United States, Italy and Spain. PBMCs, B-cell-depleted T cells, or T cells provided the cDNA or gDNA that made up the material.

Germline assignment: CDR1 SGHNT and CDR2 YYREEE (reference sequence). V gave up 0 bases and J gave up 2 bases; unmatched junction bases: 3. The CDR3 is made up of 17 amino acids. Original data processing: Reference gene primers were amplified, and this amplification served to estimate nucleated cell counts. Profiling relied on immunoSEQ multiplex PCR, and the TCRdb table lists in-frame clones only, not all of them. The V and J calls and clone size were taken over from that table, and D and trimming were inferred from the DNA. The top ten hold 5% to 6.5% of the sample, which has around 230,000 clones, roughly 85% seen once. Seattle's cohort entered during active infection and was followed longitudinally.

The chain carries TRBV5-4 and TRBJ2-5, with 14 nucleotides matching TRBD2. The sequence was obtained from a man in his fifties or sixties with COVID-19, enrolled during active disease. The sample taken for sequencing was peripheral blood. The CDR3 loop reads CASSLGLAGGKQETQYF. The DNA for the CDR3 is TGTGCCAGCAGCTTGGGACTAGCGGGGGGGAAACAAGAGACCCAGTACTTC.